The 9 T cell receptor beta chains below were found in one sample sequenced in a study of regulatory T cells in long-lasting Graves disease. Described time point: newly diagnosed GD, antithyroid drugs for less than 3 months. The TCR library used RNA extracted from PBMCs. In building TCR beta libraries, iRepertoire HTBI primers were used together with Arm-PCR of CDR3 regions. TCRdb fed the multiplex PCR reads into MiXCR, producing one record per CDR3 protein. Among around 400,000 distinct CDR3 sequences listed, 14% to 15% were seen once. These data were also reused for a study on T cells in Graves' hyperthyroidism and ophthalmopathy.

The sample here was peripheral blood mononuclear cells (PBMCs), taken at new diagnosis, from a patient treated with antithyroid drugs. The receptors originated from a middle-aged woman with Graves disease.

This clonotype was detected many times. This rearrangement joins TRBV10-3 to TRBJ2-7; D gene ambiguous. The V end lost 2 bases, the J end lost 0 bases, and 11 bases lay between the germline ends. The CDR3 covers 15 residues. Germline CDR1 ENHRY, CDR2 SYGVKD. This CDR3 is CAISEGINLSYEQYF. CDR3 coding DNA: TGTGCCATCAGTGAGGGCATTAATCTCTCCTACGAGCAGTACTTC.

This clonotype was seen a handful of times. This chain joins TRBV9 and TRBJ2-1; 10 bases are shared with TRBD2. The CDR3 extends over 17 amino acids. Germline CDR1 reads SGDLS; CDR2 reads YYNGEE. V dropped 0 bases and J dropped 7; count of bases not matched to a gene: 10. For the CDR3, the DNA is TGTGCCAGCAGCGTAGGTCTAGCGGGAGAATTTATGAATGAGCAGTTCTTC. It codes for CASSVGLAGEFMNEQFF.

The chain recombines TRBV29-1 with TRBJ1-1; no clear D. Deletions cut 5 bases from V and 5 bases from J, with 12 bases between. This CDR3 has 12 amino acids. Per germline, CDR1 SQVTM and CDR2 ANQGSEA. The CDR3 coding sequence is TGCAGCGTTTATCCTCAAGGGACTGAAGCTTTCTTT. The encoded protein is CSVYPQGTEAFF.

This clonotype was seen more than once but under ten times. The rearrangement links TRBV20-1 to TRBJ2-5, with 7 bases matching TRBD2. The CDR3 is 15 residues long. Germline V gene lookup returns CDR1 DFQATT and CDR2 SNEGSKA (reference sequence). After removal of 5 bases from V and 2 bases from J, the junction contained 11 bases not matched to a gene. The DNA of the CDR3 is TGCAGTGCTCTCCTCCTAGCGGCTTATCAAGAGACCCAGTACTTC. It translates to CSALLLAAYQETQYF.

This clonotype occurred many times. The J gene is TRBJ1-6, the V gene TRBV27; perhaps TRBD1 as D (5 bases). V lost 3 bases to trimming and J lost 8 bases, with 8 bases between them. The CDR3 runs 13 residues. Germline V gene lookup returns CDR1 MNHEY and CDR2 SMNVEV (reference sequence). The CDR3 sequence is CASSFDRYSPLHF. The CDR3 DNA reads TGTGCCAGCAGTTTCGACAGATATTCACCCCTCCACTTT.

Ten or more counts support this clonotype. The chain recombines TRBV12-5 with TRBJ2-1; D possibly corresponds to TRBD2 (7 bases). TRBJ2-4 matches the DNA end more closely, so the J call is doubtful. Looked up from germline, CDR1 is LGHNT and CDR2 is FRNRAP. The length of the CDR3 is 14 residues. CDR3 sequence (DNA): TGTGCTAGTGGTCGGGGGGACAACCTAGGGATTCAGTACTTC. As protein: CASGRGDNLGIQYF.

This clonotype was detected ten times or more. The chain couples TRBV6-2 or TRBV6-3 to TRBJ1-1; possibly TRBD1 for D (5 bases). CDR1 and CDR2 (germline): MNHEY, SVGEGT. V dropped 6 bases and J dropped 4 bases, with 15 bases sitting between them. This CDR3 comprises 14 residues. This CDR3 is CASREGLRGTEAFF. For the CDR3, the DNA is TGTGCCAGCAGAGAGGGGCTGAGGGGCACTGAAGCTTTCTTT.

This clonotype was detected a few times. The chain couples TRBV3-1 to TRBJ1-2; D may be TRBD1 (5 bases). The V end lost 4 bases, the J end lost 1 base, and 10 bases lay between the germline ends. The CDR3 is made up of 14 amino acids. Germline lookup yields CDR1 LGHDT and CDR2 YNNKEL (reference sequence). The CDR3, as DNA: TGTGCCAGCAGCCGCCGGACATTTAACTATGGCTACACCTTC. Encoded protein: CASSRRTFNYGYTF.

This clonotype was seen a few times. The rearrangement links TRBV20-1 to TRBJ2-7, with 9 bases aligning to TRBD2. The V gene's germline CDR1 is DFQATT and CDR2 SNEGSKA (reference sequence). This CDR3 is 14 amino acids long. V lost 6 bases to trimming and J lost 5 bases; unmatched junction nucleotides: 11. The CDR3 coding sequence is TGCAGTGCCCGGGGGGTAGCGGGAGTGAACGAGCAGTACTTC. This codes for CSARGVAGVNEQYF.